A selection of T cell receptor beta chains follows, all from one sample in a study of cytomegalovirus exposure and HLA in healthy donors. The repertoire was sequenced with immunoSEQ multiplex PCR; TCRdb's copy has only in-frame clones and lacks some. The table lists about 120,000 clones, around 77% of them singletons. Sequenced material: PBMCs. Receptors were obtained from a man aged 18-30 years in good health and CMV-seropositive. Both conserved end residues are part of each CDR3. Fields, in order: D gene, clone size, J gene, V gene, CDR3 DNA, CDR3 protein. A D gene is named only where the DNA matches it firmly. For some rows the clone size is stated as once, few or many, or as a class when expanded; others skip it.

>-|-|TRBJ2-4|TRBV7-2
TGTGCCAGCAGCCCCCGGGACAATCCCAAAAACATTCAGTACTTC
CASSPRDNPKNIQYF
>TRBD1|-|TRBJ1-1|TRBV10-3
TGTGCCATACGGACAGGGCAGAACACTGAAGCTTTCTTT
CAIRTGQNTEAFF
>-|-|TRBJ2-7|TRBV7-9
TGTACCAGCAGCCCTTTCGACAGCTACGAGCAGTACTTC
CTSSPFDSYEQYF
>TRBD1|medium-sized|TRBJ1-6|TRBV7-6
TGTGCCAGCAGCTTAGGGACAGGGGCTAGGAATTCACCCCTCCACTTT
CASSLGTGARNSPLHF
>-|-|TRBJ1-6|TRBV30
TGTGCCTGGAGTGTCGGGAACAGCGGGGTTCAGGGTCCCGGTCCCTATAATTCACCCCTCCACTTT
CAWSVGNSGVQGPGPYNSPLHF
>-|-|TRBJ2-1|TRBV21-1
TGTGCCAGCAGCAAAGCGCTTTTAGGACAGGGGGAGAATGAGCAGTTCTTC
CASSKALLGQGENEQFF
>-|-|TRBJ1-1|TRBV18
TGTGCCAGCTCACCATCCGAGGGGGAGAACACTGAAGCTTTCTTT
CASSPSEGENTEAFF
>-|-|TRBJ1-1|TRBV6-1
TGTGCCAGCAGTGAAAACTTCGGCGGAGGTGGAGCTTTCTTT
CASSENFGGGGAFF
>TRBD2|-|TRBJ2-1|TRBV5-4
TGTGCCAGCACGGGCAGCGGGGGGGCCGATGAGCAGTTCTTC
CASTGSGGADEQFF
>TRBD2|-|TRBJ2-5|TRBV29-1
TGCAGCGCCGACCCCCTAGCGGGGGGCCGACCACAAGAGACCCAGTACTTC
CSADPLAGGRPQETQYF
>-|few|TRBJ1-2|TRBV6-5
TGTGCCAGCAGTTACGCCCCAGGGGGCTACACCTTC
CASSYAPGGYTF
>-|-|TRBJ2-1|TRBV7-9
TGTGCCAGCAGCTTAGCCGTAAGCGAGCAGTTCTTC
CASSLAVSEQFF
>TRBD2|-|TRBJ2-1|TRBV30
TGTGCCTGGGTACAATCAACGGGAGGGGGTTACAATGAGCAGTTCTTC
CAWVQSTGGGYNEQFF
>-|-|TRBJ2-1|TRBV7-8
TGTGCCAGCAGCTTAGGCGGAGGCATTGAGCAGTTCTTC
CASSLGGGIEQFF
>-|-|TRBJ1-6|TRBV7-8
TGTGCCAGCAGCCCGACATCCGCAAATTCACCCCTCCACTTT
CASSPTSANSPLHF
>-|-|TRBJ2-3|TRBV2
TGTGCCAGCAGTGAGGGTTTCGCAGGGGCAGATACGCAGTATTTT
CASSEGFAGADTQYF
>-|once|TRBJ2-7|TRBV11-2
TGTGCCAGCAGCTTAGGAGGAGCAGTGTCCTACGAGCAGTACTTC
CASSLGGAVSYEQYF
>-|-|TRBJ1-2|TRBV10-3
TGTGCCATCAGTGAGCAATATGGCTACACCTTC
CAISEQYGYTF
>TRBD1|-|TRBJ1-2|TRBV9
TGTGCCAGCAGCGTAGGAGCAGGCCAGGGGGCTGTCTATGGCTACACCTTC
CASSVGAGQGAVYGYTF
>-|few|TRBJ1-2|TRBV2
TGTGCCAGCAGGACAGATGGCTACACCTTC
CASRTDGYTF
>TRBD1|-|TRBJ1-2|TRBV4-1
TGCGCCAGCAGCCCCCGGGACAGCTATGGCTACACCTTC
CASSPRDSYGYTF
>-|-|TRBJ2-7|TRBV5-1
TGCGCCAGCAGCTTGGGGGGGCCGAGCTACGAGCAGTACTTC
CASSLGGPSYEQYF
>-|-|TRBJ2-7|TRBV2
TGTGCCTGGCATGACGGGGGTACCTACGAGCAGTACTTC
CAWHDGGTYEQYF
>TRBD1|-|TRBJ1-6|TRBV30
TGTGCCTGGAGTGTAGGAGGGACAGTTTATAATTCACCCCTCCACTTT
CAWSVGGTVYNSPLHF